Shown below are 21 T cell receptor beta chains from a single sample sequenced in a study of T cells in women clearing cervical HPV infection. Produced via immunoSEQ multiplex PCR; TCRdb's table is partial and in-frame only. Its clone listing holds fewer than 40,000 clones. Sequenced input: blood buffy coat. These receptors were taken from a woman between 18 and 69 years old with a cervical HPV16 infection that either progressed to CIN3+ or cleared (not recorded which).

Worth noting for this clone: The read is 3 residues too short to cover the CDR3 end, so that end is filled in from the germline J gene. V usage is TRBV6-4 and J usage is TRBJ2-7; 12 bases are a match to TRBD2. J lost 3 bases, V lost 3 bases, and 3 bases had no gene match. Germline CDR1 and CDR2: MRHNA and SNTAGT. The CDR3 consists of 15 residues. CDR3 DNA, as far as it was read: TGTGCCAGCAGTGAGGAGGGACTAGCGGGCTACGAG. Its protein product is CASSEEGLAGYE. The entire CDR3 protein is CASSEEGLAGYEQYF.

The part of the CDR3 DNA that was read is TGTGCCAGCAGCTACGGGACAGGCTCCTACGAG. Translated: CASSYGTGSYE. The complete CDR3 sequence is CASSYGTGSYEQYF. The chain carries TRBV5-4 and TRBJ2-7; TRBD1 aligns across 8 bases. The read ends 3 residues shy of where the CDR3 ends; the end is completed using the germline J gene. V lost 3 bases and J lost 0; bases outside the gene matches: 2. The CDR3 has 14 residues. Germline V gene lookup returns CDR1 SGHNT and CDR2 YYREEE (reference sequence).

In the case of this clone: The CDR3 end is not reached by the read, which stops 3 residues before it; the germline J gene fills it in. The V call is TRBV20-1, the J call TRBJ2-3; D ambiguous. V was pared by 4 bases and J by 6 bases, with 8 bases between. This CDR3 comprises 11 residues. CDR1 is DFQATT, CDR2 SNEGSKA, per germline (reference sequence). The CDR3 loop is CSAILSDTQYF. The part of the CDR3 DNA that was read is TGCAGTGCTATCCTGTCTGATACG.

To note about this clone: Coverage ceases 3 residues before the CDR3 finishes, and the germline J gene fills in the end. This sequence joins TRBV6-1 and TRBJ2-3; D perhaps matches TRBD1 (7 bases). The CDR3 runs 16 residues. The germline V gene has CDR1 MNHNS and CDR2 SASEGT. The ends were cut back, 4 bases at V and 0 bases at J, with 14 bases in the middle. The CDR3 here is CASSGKTGTSTDTQYF. The DNA read from the CDR3 is TGTGCCAGCAGTGGGAAGACAGGGACTAGCACAGATACG.

Concerning this clone: The CDR3 extends 3 residues past the end of the read, so its final part is completed from the germline J gene. This chain connects TRBV20-1 to TRBJ1-2; D gene uncertain. CDR1 and CDR2 from the germline V gene are DFQATT and SNEGSKA (reference sequence). Between the trimmed V and J ends, which lost 8 bases and 2 bases, there was a span of 12 bases. This CDR3 comprises 12 residues. CDR3 amino acids: CSPGLINYGYTF. The sequenced part of the CDR3 DNA is TGCAGTCCCGGTCTTATAAACTATGGC.

Comment on this clone: The CDR3 end lies 3 residues beyond the end of the read and is filled in from the germline J gene. The chain employs TRBV20-1 and TRBJ1-5; D not resolved. Germline values: CDR1 DFQATT, CDR2 SNEGSKA (reference sequence). Trimming removed 4 bases from V and 2 bases from J, with 18 bases in between. The CDR3 spans 16 residues. The CDR3 bases that were read are TGCAGTGCTAATTTCCGAGGCGCCGGGGGCAATCAGCCC. It translates to CSANFRGAGGNQP. The CDR3 reads in full as CSANFRGAGGNQPQHF.

Comments on this clone: Read sequence stops 3 residues before the CDR3 end, and the germline J gene provides the missing end. The chain carries TRBV20-1 and TRBJ1-1; D not resolved. Trimming cost V 5 bases and J 2 bases, with 9 bases left between them. There are 12 residues in the CDR3. CDR1 and CDR2 (germline): DFQATT, SNEGSKA (reference sequence). The chain's CDR3 is CSAGTANTEAFF. CDR3 DNA, as far as it was read: TGCAGTGCTGGTACAGCCAACACTGAA.

In regard to this clone: Coverage ceases 3 residues before the CDR3 finishes, and the germline J gene fills in the end. The rearrangement uses TRBV28 and TRBJ1-2; 8 bases match TRBD1. V lost 5 bases to trimming and J lost 5 bases; unmatched junction nucleotides: 4. Germline lookup yields CDR1 MDHEN and CDR2 SYDVKM. The CDR3 consists of 13 residues. CDR3: CASSLTGGYGYTF. The CDR3 DNA, read in part, is TGTGCCAGCAGTCTTACAGGGGGATATGGC.

Points on this clone: The read ends 3 residues shy of where the CDR3 ends; the end is completed using the germline J gene. The chain employs TRBV19 and TRBJ2-1; 12 nucleotides match TRBD2. CDR1 and CDR2 (germline): LNHDA, SQIVND (reference sequence). This CDR3 comprises 17 residues. The junction had 7 bases not matched to a gene; V was cut back by 3 bases and J by 4 bases. CDR3 protein: CASSMGKLAGGYNEQFF. Incomplete CDR3 DNA: TGTGCCAGTAGTATGGGGAAACTAGCGGGGGGATACAATGAG.

Details on this clone: The read ends 3 residues shy of where the CDR3 ends; the end is completed using the germline J gene. The chain recombines TRBV20-1 with TRBJ2-5; D is possibly TRBD2 (7 bases). The CDR3 runs 14 residues. CDR1 is DFQATT and CDR2 is SNEGSKA in the germline V gene (reference sequence). V was cut by 7 bases and J by 2 bases, with 17 bases left in between. CDR3 DNA, as far as it was read: TGCAGTGGAAGGGGGGGGGACGCTCAAGAGACC. Its translation is CSGRGGDAQET. Given in full, the CDR3 is CSGRGGDAQETQYF.

Note on this clone: Sequencing ends 3 residues short of the CDR3 end; the germline J gene provides the rest. The genes are TRBV28 and TRBJ2-2; unclear D gene. The CDR3 totals 12 residues. Germline V CDR1 and CDR2: MDHEN, SYDVKM. Trimming shortened V by 2 bases and J by 7 bases, and 5 bases separated the two germline ends. The CDR3: CASSLVHGELFF. The covered CDR3 bases are TGTGCCAGCAGTTTAGTCCACGGGGAG.

About this clone itself: The DNA ends 3 residues before the CDR3 does, and the rest of the CDR3 is filled in from the germline J gene. The rearrangement uses TRBV18 and TRBJ1-1; the D is unclear. The CDR3 extends over 14 amino acids. V dropped 2 bases and J dropped 2 bases, with 9 bases sitting between them. Germline CDR1 and CDR2: KGHSH and LQKENI. The DNA read from the CDR3 is TGTGCCAGCTCACCAGTACAAATTAACACTGAA. Its protein product is CASSPVQINTE. The CDR3 in full is CASSPVQINTEAFF.

Comments on this clone: The CDR3 end is not reached by the read, which stops 3 residues before it; the germline J gene fills it in. The V gene is TRBV5-1, the J gene TRBJ2-1, with 9 positions matching TRBD2. The CDR3 totals 18 residues. Unmatched junction bases numbered 10, after V lost 1 base and J lost 2 bases. Looked up from germline, CDR1 is SGHRS and CDR2 is YFSETQ. The CDR3 loop reads CASSLLGSVAGAYNEQFF. The covered CDR3 bases are TGCGCCAGCAGCTTGTTAGGGTCGGTAGCGGGGGCCTACAATGAG.

Turning to this clone: The missing CDR3 end, 3 residues past where the read stops, is filled in from the germline J gene. This rearrangement joins TRBV30 to TRBJ1-2; 8 positions match TRBD1. Germline V lookup: CDR1 GTSNPN, CDR2 SVGIG (reference sequence). V dropped 7 bases and J dropped 4; count of bases not matched to a gene: 8. CDR3 length equals 13 residues. CDR3 bases read: TGTGCCTTTGACAGGGGAGTTGGCTATGGC. Encoded protein: CAFDRGVGYG. The full CDR3 reads CAFDRGVGYGYTF.

A remark on this clone: The read gets to within 3 residues of the CDR3 end, and the germline J gene fills in the rest. The J gene is TRBJ2-3, the V gene TRBV20-1; a weak D match, TRBD1 (5 bases). This CDR3 comprises 18 residues. Germline V gene data show CDR1 as DFQATT and CDR2 as SNEGSKA (reference sequence). V lost 1 base, J lost 1 base, and 21 bases lay in between. The CDR3 reads CSARGQGKTQIGTDTQYF. The sequenced part of the CDR3 DNA is TGCAGTGCTAGAGGGCAGGGAAAGACCCAAATTGGCACAGATACG.

Worth noting for this clone: The read finishes 3 residues shy of the CDR3 end, and the germline J gene is used to complete it. The V and J genes are TRBV12-3 or TRBV12-4 and TRBJ2-7, with D possibly TRBD1 on 6 matching bases. The CDR3 consists of 15 residues. V lost 6 bases and J 1 base, leaving 16 bases between the germline ends. The sequenced part of the CDR3 DNA is TGTGCCAGCAGATCCCTCGGGACACCTTCCTACGAG. Protein: CASRSLGTPSYE. The complete CDR3 reads CASRSLGTPSYEQYF.

In regard to this clone: Sequencing ends 3 residues short of the CDR3 end; the germline J gene provides the rest. The chain couples TRBV2 to TRBJ2-7; maybe TRBD1 (7 bases). V was pared by 6 bases and J by 4 bases, with 10 bases between. The CDR3 is 12 residues long. In germline, CDR1 is SNHLY, CDR2 FYNNEI. The CDR3 sequence is CASSAGQYEQYF. The DNA read from the CDR3 is TGTGCCAGCAGCGCGGGACAGTACGAG.

By frequency, this clone is medium-sized. Sequencing ends 3 residues short of the CDR3 end; the germline J gene provides the rest. The chain couples TRBV12-3 or TRBV12-4 to TRBJ2-5; 13 nucleotides line up with TRBD2. The CDR3 runs to 17 residues. Trimming at V came to 5 bases and at J to 2 bases, leaving 8 bases not matched to a gene. The sequenced CDR3 bases are TGTGCCAGCAGTCGCCCGTCGACTAGCGGGGGGCAAGAGACC. It translates to CASSRPSTSGGQET. In full, the CDR3 is CASSRPSTSGGQETQYF.

About this clone itself: The read falls 3 residues short of the CDR3 end, and the missing part is taken from the germline J gene. The gene calls are TRBV15 and TRBJ2-7, with TRBD1 matching 7 bases. The CDR3 is 13 residues long. Germline CDR1 reads LNHNV; CDR2 reads YYDKDF (reference sequence). Germline trimming cut 4 bases from V and 6 bases from J; bases unmatched to any gene: 6. The covered CDR3 bases are TGTGCCACCAGCATAAACAGGGGCAGCGAG. Protein product: CATSINRGSE. Given in full, the CDR3 is CATSINRGSEQYF. Filled out from reference TRBV15 and TRBJ2-7, the complete variable domain reads DAMVIQNPRYQVTQFGKPVTLSCSQTLNHNVMYWYQQKSSQAPKLLFHYYDKDFNNEADTPDNFQSRRPNTSFCFLDIRSPGLGDTAMYLCATSINRGSEQYFGPGTRLTVT.

Regarding this clone: The read ends 3 residues shy of where the CDR3 ends; the end is completed using the germline J gene. The rearrangement links TRBV19 to TRBJ2-4; D possibly corresponds to TRBD1 (6 bases). V was trimmed by 5 bases and J by 6 bases, leaving 11 bases between them. The germline V gene has CDR1 LNHDA and CDR2 SQIVND (reference sequence). CDR3 length equals 13 residues. The CDR3: CASSGRGLNIQYF. Incomplete CDR3 DNA: TGTGCCAGTAGTGGCAGGGGATTAAACATT. The full variable domain, in which reference TRBV19 and TRBJ2-4 provide the parts outside the CDR3, is DGGITQSPKYLFRKEGQNVTLSCEQNLNHDAMYWYRQDPGQGLRLIYYSQIVNDFQKGDIAEGYSVSREKKESFPLTVTSAQKNPTAFYLCASSGRGLNIQYFGAGTRLSVL.

Notes on this clone: The CDR3 end lies 3 residues beyond the end of the read and is filled in from the germline J gene. The rearrangement joins TRBV12-3 or TRBV12-4 to TRBJ1-4, with 9 bases identical to TRBD1. Unmatched junction bases numbered 7, after V lost 6 bases and J lost 5 bases. The CDR3 contains 15 residues. This CDR3 reads CASSLGQGSNEKLFF. CDR3 DNA, as far as it was read: TGTGCCAGCAGCCTAGGACAGGGGAGCAATGAAAAA.